The 21 T cell receptor beta chains below were found in one sample sequenced in a study of blood T cell repertoires in COVID-19. The table came from immunoSEQ multiplex PCR; TCRdb's copy has only in-frame clones and leaves some out. The sample gives about 94,000 clones, roughly 84% of which show up once; 6.3% is in the top ten. Sequenced input: peripheral blood. These receptors originate from a man between 60 and 75 years old with acute or convalescent COVID-19.

This chain connects TRBV10-3 to TRBJ2-3, with 9 nucleotides matching TRBD2. The CDR3 totals 16 residues. V dropped 10 bases and J dropped 2; count of bases not matched to a gene: 13. Germline V gene lookup returns CDR1 ENHRY and CDR2 SYGVKD. The CDR3 sequence: CATSGANDDPTDTQYF. The DNA for the CDR3 is TGTGCCACTAGCGGGGCAAACGATGATCCCACAGATACGCAGTATTTT.

This clone was found once. The V gene is TRBV5-4, the J gene TRBJ1-1; D possibly corresponds to TRBD1 (6 bases). Trimming pared 4 bases from V and 1 base from J, leaving 11 bases between. The CDR3 extends over 14 amino acids. From germline, CDR1 is SGHNT and CDR2 YYREEE (reference sequence). This CDR3 reads CASSPGTRNTEAFF. The CDR3 nucleotides read TGTGCCAGCAGCCCCGGGACAAGGAACACTGAAGCTTTCTTT.

V and J are TRBV7-2 and TRBJ2-2, with D possibly being TRBD2 (7 bases). The ends were cut back, 5 bases at V and 0 bases at J, with 16 bases in the middle. CDR1 is SGHTA, CDR2 FQGNSA, per germline. The CDR3 runs to 17 residues. CDR3: CASSHKRGAANTGELFF. The CDR3 DNA reads as TGTGCCAGCAGCCATAAACGGGGGGCAGCGAACACCGGGGAGCTGTTTTTT.

The J gene is TRBJ1-2, the V gene TRBV11-2; maybe TRBD1 (6 bases). This CDR3 has 12 amino acids. V gave up 4 bases and J gave up 10 bases, with 13 bases separating them. Per germline, CDR1 SGHAT and CDR2 FQNNGV. CDR3 protein: CASSSEGVDYTF. CDR3 sequence (DNA): TGTGCCAGCAGCTCCGAGGGGGTCGACTACACCTTC.

The chain recombines TRBV6-5 with TRBJ1-2, with a weak D call TRBD1 (6 bases). Germline V gives CDR1 MNHEY, CDR2 SVGAGI. V gave up 6 bases and J gave up 4 bases, with 6 bases separating them. The CDR3 covers 11 residues. CDR3 residues: CASRQGYGYTF. In nucleotides, the CDR3 is TGTGCCAGCAGACAGGGCTATGGCTACACCTTC.

V gene TRBV15 combines with J gene TRBJ1-1; 10 bases are shared with TRBD1. From germline, CDR1 is LNHNV and CDR2 YYDKDF (reference sequence). The CDR3 totals 14 residues. V dropped 5 bases and J dropped 5; count of bases not matched to a gene: 5. The CDR3 bases are TGTGCCACCAGCCCGGGACAGGGGTCGACTGAAGCTTTCTTT. Residues: CATSPGQGSTEAFF.

The chain recombines TRBV3-1 (or the pseudogene TRBV3-2) with TRBJ2-7; a possible D gene is TRBD2 (6 bases). CDR3 size: 12 residues. The V end was cut by 6 bases, the J end by 3 bases, with 9 bases between. Germline V lookup: CDR1 LGHDT, CDR2 YNNKEL (reference sequence). CDR3 nucleotides: TGTGCCAGCAGTCCCGGGAGCTACGAGCAGTACTTC. Protein sequence: CASSPGSYEQYF.

In regard to this clone: Relative to the germline gene, one junction end is altered; a read error may explain this. The J gene is TRBJ2-7, the V gene TRBV29-1, with TRBD1 matching 10 bases. The CDR3 has 11 amino acids. Germline CDR1 and CDR2: SQVTM and ANQGSEA. The DNA for the CDR3 is TGCAGCGTGACCCAGGGGGGACAGGGGACTTTC. This codes for CSVTQGGQGTF.

The CDR3 sequence is CAISGDRPYGYTF. In DNA, the CDR3 is TGTGCCATCAGCGGCGACAGGCCCTATGGCTACACCTTC. V and J are TRBV10-3 and TRBJ1-2; a possible D gene is TRBD1 (6 bases). The CDR3 length is 13 residues. V shed 6 bases and J shed 4 bases, with 12 bases lying between them. In germline, CDR1 is ENHRY, CDR2 SYGVKD.

The rearrangement links TRBV7-9 to TRBJ2-7, with TRBD1 identical over 9 bases. V lost 3 bases and J lost 3; bases outside the gene matches: 6. From germline, CDR1 is SEHNR and CDR2 FQNEAQ (reference sequence). The CDR3 loop spans 15 amino acids. CDR3 sequence: CASSFTGGLVYEQYF. DNA for the CDR3: TGTGCCAGCAGCTTTACAGGGGGCCTTGTCTACGAGCAGTACTTC. The variable domain in full, completed from reference TRBV7-9 and TRBJ2-7, reads DTGVSQNPRHKITKRGQNVTFRCDPISEHNRLYWYRQTLGQGPEFLTYFQNEAQLEKSRLLSDRFSAERPKGSFSTLEIQRTEQGDSAMYLCASSFTGGLVYEQYFGPGTRLTVT.

This clone came up once. The rearrangement uses TRBV11-3 and TRBJ1-1; D is ambiguous. The CDR3 contains 13 residues. The germline V gene has CDR1 SGHNT and CDR2 YENEEA. V was cut by 3 bases and J by 6 bases, with 11 bases left in between. For the CDR3, the DNA is TGTGCCAGCAGCTTCGGGCGGGAGTCTGAAGCTTTCTTT. The encoded protein is CASSFGRESEAFF.

The chain combines TRBV7-7 with TRBJ2-5, with 11 bases matching TRBD1. The ends lost 3 bases at V and 2 bases at J; junction bases unmatched: 2. This CDR3 has 15 amino acids. CDR1 and CDR2 (germline): SSHAT, FNYEAQ (reference sequence). The CDR3 nucleotides read TGTGCCAGCAGCTTGGGACAGGGGGGTCAAGAGACCCAGTACTTC. The encoded protein is CASSLGQGGQETQYF.

This clone came up a few times. V usage is TRBV7-2 and J usage is TRBJ1-2; 7 nucleotides align to TRBD1. This CDR3 region has 15 residues. J was trimmed by 2 bases and V by 4 bases; bases with no gene match: 7. The V gene's germline CDR1 is SGHTA and CDR2 FQGNSA. CDR3 nucleotides: TGTGCCAGCAGCTCCTACAGGGGATCAAACTATGGCTACACCTTC. This sequence encodes CASSSYRGSNYGYTF.

This chain uses TRBV11-2 with TRBJ2-2; TRBD1 might be the D (6 bases). This CDR3 contains 12 residues. Germline CDR1 is SGHAT and CDR2 is FQNNGV. V lost 3 bases to trimming and J lost 7 bases, with 6 bases between them. CDR3 in amino acids: CASSLTGGELFF. The CDR3 nucleotides read TGTGCCAGCAGCTTGACAGGCGGGGAGCTGTTTTTT.

The chain employs TRBV4-2 and TRBJ2-5; D perhaps matches TRBD2 (5 bases). The V and J ends lost 1 base and 5 bases respectively, with 11 bases between them. Germline values: CDR1 LGHNA, CDR2 YNFKEQ. This CDR3 has 14 amino acids. The CDR3: CASSQGGLAETQYF. The DNA of the CDR3 is TGTGCCAGCAGCCAAGGAGGGTTAGCGGAGACCCAGTACTTC.

This chain's CDR3 is CASSLGDSNNEKLFF. CDR3 nucleotides: TGTGCCAGCAGCTTAGGGGACAGCAATAATGAAAAACTGTTTTTT. The chain recombines TRBV7-9 with TRBJ1-4; 7 bases match TRBD1. There are 15 residues in the CDR3. V gave up 1 base and J gave up 4 bases; unmatched junction bases: 3. The germline V gene has CDR1 SEHNR and CDR2 FQNEAQ (reference sequence).

The genes are TRBV2 and TRBJ1-1, with D maybe TRBD1 (5 bases). Trimming shortened V by 5 bases and J by 1 base, and 14 bases separated the two germline ends. From germline, CDR1 is SNHLY and CDR2 FYNNEI. The length of the CDR3 is 15 residues. The CDR3 here is CASSRGTVRNTEAFF. CDR3 nucleotide sequence: TGTGCCAGCAGTCGGGGGACGGTCCGGAACACTGAAGCTTTCTTT.

The genes are TRBV24-1 and TRBJ2-1; 7 bases align to TRBD2. This CDR3 comprises 17 residues. Trimming removed 4 bases from V and 0 bases from J; junction bases left unmatched: 8. Germline V CDR1 and CDR2: KGHDR, SFDVKD. In DNA form, the CDR3 reads TGTGCCACCAGTGAATCTGGGGGGGTAGACTCCTACAATGAGCAGTTCTTC. Its protein product is CATSESGGVDSYNEQFF.

The chain combines TRBV5-8 with TRBJ1-6; TRBD1 matches 10 bases. Germline lookup yields CDR1 SGHTS and CDR2 YDEGEE. V gave up 4 bases and J gave up 9 bases; unmatched junction bases: 4. The CDR3 covers 14 residues. CDR3: CASSVTGGSSPLHF. The CDR3 DNA reads as TGTGCCAGCAGCGTGACAGGGGGCAGTTCACCCCTCCACTTT.

There are a few counts of this clone. CDR3: CASSRDRSGFRYF. The CDR3 nucleotides are TGCGCCAGCAGTCGCGACAGGTCAGGGTTCCGGTACTTC. This rearrangement joins TRBV10-1 to TRBJ2-7; possibly TRBD1 for D (6 bases). The germline V gene encodes CDR1 WNHNN and CDR2 SYGVQD (reference sequence). This CDR3 is 13 amino acids long. The ends were cut back, 5 bases at V and 12 bases at J, with 20 bases in the middle.

This clone occurred once. The CDR3 loop is CASSRNQGPSTYGYTF. The CDR3 DNA reads as TGTGCCAGCAGCCGTAACCAGGGGCCTTCGACCTATGGCTACACCTTC. V gene TRBV2 combines with J gene TRBJ1-2, with D tentatively TRBD1 (6 bases). Trimming left V 6 bases short and J 4 bases short, with 21 bases between. The CDR3 contains 16 residues. Germline CDR1 is SNHLY and CDR2 is FYNNEI.